This is a list of T cell receptor beta chains from one sample in a study of blood T cell repertoires in COVID-19. Clones were sequenced by immunoSEQ multiplex PCR, and TCRdb holds only the in-frame ones, with some missing. The sample includes about 110,000 clones, around 64% of them seen just once. Sequenced input: peripheral blood. The receptors stem from a human donor with acute or convalescent COVID-19. The donor label of this sample is uncertain. CDR3s include the opening cysteine and the closing phenylalanine or tryptophan. The D gene is left open where the match is weak. Size is omitted from some rows. Given values are once, few, many or a class for expanded clones.

j_gene: TRBJ1-1
v_gene: TRBV5-1
d_gene: .
abundance: .
CDR3nt: TGCGCCAGCAGAAGTTTGGCGAGCGGCACTGAAGCTTTCTTT
CDR3aa: CASRSLASGTEAFF

j_gene: TRBJ2-4
v_gene: TRBV5-6
d_gene: TRBD1
abundance: .
CDR3nt: TGTGCCAGCAGGGGCGCAGGGGGCGAAAACATTCAGTACTTC
CDR3aa: CASRGAGGENIQYF

j_gene: TRBJ2-6
v_gene: TRBV3-1/TRBV3-2
d_gene: TRBD1
abundance: .
CDR3nt: TGTGCCAGCAGCCAAGATGGGGGACAGGGTTTCTCTGGGGCCAACGTCCTGACTTTC
CDR3aa: CASSQDGGQGFSGANVLTF

j_gene: TRBJ1-3
v_gene: TRBV3-1/TRBV3-2
d_gene: .
abundance: few
CDR3nt: TGTGCCAGCAGCCAAGGTGCAGGGGCCTCTGGAAACACCATATATTTT
CDR3aa: CASSQGAGASGNTIYF

j_gene: TRBJ2-1
v_gene: TRBV9
d_gene: .
abundance: .
CDR3nt: TGTGCCAGCGCAGGGATTAGCTCCTACAATGAGCAGTTCTTC
CDR3aa: CASAGISSYNEQFF

j_gene: TRBJ2-3
v_gene: TRBV21-1
d_gene: .
abundance: .
CDR3nt: TGTGCCAGCAGCAAAGACCACAGGATCTCCACAGATACGCAGTATTTT
CDR3aa: CASSKDHRISTDTQYF

j_gene: TRBJ1-1
v_gene: TRBV10-2
d_gene: .
abundance: .
CDR3nt: TGCGCCAGCAGTTTATCAGGGGCGGACACTGAAGCTTTCTTT
CDR3aa: CASSLSGADTEAFF

j_gene: TRBJ1-5
v_gene: TRBV24-1
d_gene: .
abundance: .
CDR3nt: TGTGCCACCAGCCCGGGGGGGTTGGAAAAGAGCAATCAGCCCCAGCATTTT
CDR3aa: CATSPGGLEKSNQPQHF

j_gene: TRBJ2-2
v_gene: TRBV6-5
d_gene: .
abundance: .
CDR3nt: TGTGCCAGCAGGGGCGCGGAGGCAGCCGGGGAGCTGTTTTTT
CDR3aa: CASRGAEAAGELFF

j_gene: TRBJ2-7
v_gene: TRBV19
d_gene: .
abundance: .
CDR3nt: TGTGCCAGTAGTATTGGTGGGGCCCCCTACGAGCAGTACTTC
CDR3aa: CASSIGGAPYEQYF

j_gene: TRBJ1-2
v_gene: TRBV6-5
d_gene: TRBD1
abundance: .
CDR3nt: TGTGCCAGCAGTTTCTTACGGACAGGGGGCGATGGCTACACCTTC
CDR3aa: CASSFLRTGGDGYTF

j_gene: TRBJ2-1
v_gene: TRBV5-5
d_gene: TRBD2
abundance: many
CDR3nt: TGTGCCAGCAGCTTGAGAGCGGGGGGAAGATACAATGAGCAGTTCTTC
CDR3aa: CASSLRAGGRYNEQFF

j_gene: TRBJ2-5
v_gene: TRBV7-2
d_gene: TRBD2
abundance: few
CDR3nt: TGTGCCAGCAGCTTAGTCTTAAGCGGGGGGACCCAGTACTTC
CDR3aa: CASSLVLSGGTQYF

j_gene: TRBJ1-4
v_gene: TRBV15
d_gene: .
abundance: .
CDR3nt: TGTGCCACCAGCAGAGACGGGGTATATGGTGAAAAACTGTTTTTT
CDR3aa: CATSRDGVYGEKLFF

j_gene: TRBJ2-1
v_gene: TRBV3-1/TRBV3-2
d_gene: TRBD2
abundance: .
CDR3nt: TGTGCCAGCAGCCAAGATCAATGGCGGGGGGGCGAGTTCTTC
CDR3aa: CASSQDQWRGGEFF

j_gene: TRBJ1-2
v_gene: TRBV28
d_gene: .
abundance: .
CDR3nt: TGTGCCAGCAGTTCCCGCTATGGCTACACCTTC
CDR3aa: CASSSRYGYTF

j_gene: TRBJ2-1
v_gene: TRBV5-1
d_gene: TRBD2
abundance: .
CDR3nt: TGCGCCAGCAGCGCCGGCCCCGGGTCTAGCGGATTCGGGCAGTTCTTC
CDR3aa: CASSAGPGSSGFGQFF

j_gene: TRBJ2-6
v_gene: TRBV7-9
d_gene: TRBD1
abundance: many
CDR3nt: TGTGCCAGCAGCTTCTTGACAGGGGAAGGATTCGGGGCCAACGTCCTGACTTTC
CDR3aa: CASSFLTGEGFGANVLTF

j_gene: TRBJ1-5
v_gene: TRBV12-2
d_gene: .
abundance: .
CDR3nt: TGTGCAAGTCGCTTAGGAACTAGGGCACTTACAGGGAATAGTCAGCCCCAGCATTTT
CDR3aa: CASRLGTRALTGNSQPQHF

j_gene: TRBJ2-7
v_gene: TRBV27
d_gene: .
abundance: .
CDR3nt: TGTGCCAGCAGTTTTCAACCGACAGGTTTCGAGCAGTACTTC
CDR3aa: CASSFQPTGFEQYF

j_gene: TRBJ1-2
v_gene: TRBV27
d_gene: .
abundance: .
CDR3nt: TGTGCCAGCAGTCGGTCCCCCTATGGCTACACCTTC
CDR3aa: CASSRSPYGYTF

j_gene: TRBJ2-1
v_gene: TRBV24-1
d_gene: .
abundance: .
CDR3nt: TGTGCCACCAGTGACCCCCGGGGAGGTGCCGCCTACAATGAGCAGTTCTTC
CDR3aa: CATSDPRGGAAYNEQFF

j_gene: TRBJ2-5
v_gene: TRBV10-3
d_gene: TRBD1
abundance: .
CDR3nt: TGTGCCATCAGTGAGGGGACAGGGAAAGAGACCCAGTACTTC
CDR3aa: CAISEGTGKETQYF

j_gene: TRBJ2-5
v_gene: TRBV7-3
d_gene: TRBD2
abundance: .
CDR3nt: TGTGCCAGCAGCCGTACCTATGGGGGGGGACAAGAGACCCAGTACTTC
CDR3aa: CASSRTYGGGQETQYF

j_gene: TRBJ1-1
v_gene: TRBV5-8
d_gene: TRBD1
abundance: .
CDR3nt: TGTGCCAGCAGCCGGACAGGGAACGTGAACACTGAAGCTTTCTTT
CDR3aa: CASSRTGNVNTEAFF

j_gene: TRBJ1-2
v_gene: TRBV28
d_gene: .
abundance: few
CDR3nt: TGTGCCAGCAACGGGAACTATGGCTACACCTTC
CDR3aa: CASNGNYGYTF